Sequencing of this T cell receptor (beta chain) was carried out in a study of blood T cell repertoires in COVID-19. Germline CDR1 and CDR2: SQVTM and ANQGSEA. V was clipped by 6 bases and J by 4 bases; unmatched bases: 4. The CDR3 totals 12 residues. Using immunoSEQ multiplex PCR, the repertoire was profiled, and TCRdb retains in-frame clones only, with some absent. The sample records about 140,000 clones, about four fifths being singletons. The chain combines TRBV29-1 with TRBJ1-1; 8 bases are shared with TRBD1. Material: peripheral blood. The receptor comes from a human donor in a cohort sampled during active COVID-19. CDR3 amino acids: CSVHRGGTEAFF. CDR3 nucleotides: TGCAGCGTCCACAGGGGGGGCACTGAAGCTTTCTTT. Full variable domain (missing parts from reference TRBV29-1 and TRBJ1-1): SAVISQKPSRDICQRGTSLTIQCQVDSQVTMMFWYRQQPGQSLTLIATANQGSEATYESGFVIDKFPISRPNLTFSTLTVSNMSPEDSSIYLCSVHRGGTEAFFGQGTRLTVV.